This T cell receptor beta chain was recovered during a study of T cells after posttransplantation cyclophosphamide. Sequencing used immunoSEQ multiplex PCR; TCRdb keeps in-frame clones, though not all of them. Observed in the sample are about 24,000 clones, none of them singletons. This clone showed up many times. Sequencing used PBMCs. The sequence came from a woman in her forties or fifties in good health, CMV-negative, and a related stem cell transplant donor.

The CDR3 loop is CASSPRDTYNEQFF. The DNA of the CDR3 is TGTGCCAGCAGTCCCCGGGACACTTACAATGAGCAGTTCTTC. The chain combines TRBV27 with TRBJ2-1, with a tentative D call TRBD1 (6 bases). Trimming stripped 5 bases from V and 4 bases from J, with 12 bases between. CDR3 length: 14 residues. Germline values: CDR1 MNHEY, CDR2 SMNVEV (reference sequence).